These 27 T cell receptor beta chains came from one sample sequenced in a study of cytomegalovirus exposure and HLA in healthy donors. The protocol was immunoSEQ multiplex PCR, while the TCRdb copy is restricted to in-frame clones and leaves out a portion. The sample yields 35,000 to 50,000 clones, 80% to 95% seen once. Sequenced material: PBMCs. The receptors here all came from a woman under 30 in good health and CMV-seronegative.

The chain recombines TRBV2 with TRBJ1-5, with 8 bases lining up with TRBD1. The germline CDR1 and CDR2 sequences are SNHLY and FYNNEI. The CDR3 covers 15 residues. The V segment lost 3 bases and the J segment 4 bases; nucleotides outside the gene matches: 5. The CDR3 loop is CASSERTGQNQPQHF. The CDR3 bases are TGTGCCAGCAGTGAGCGGACAGGGCAAAATCAGCCCCAGCATTTT.

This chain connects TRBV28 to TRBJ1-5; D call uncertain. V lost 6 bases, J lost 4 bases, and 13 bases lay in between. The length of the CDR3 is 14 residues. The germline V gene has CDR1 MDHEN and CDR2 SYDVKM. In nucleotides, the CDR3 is TGTGCCAGCAGCACTCTTCCCGGTAATCAGCCCCAGCATTTT. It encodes CASSTLPGNQPQHF.

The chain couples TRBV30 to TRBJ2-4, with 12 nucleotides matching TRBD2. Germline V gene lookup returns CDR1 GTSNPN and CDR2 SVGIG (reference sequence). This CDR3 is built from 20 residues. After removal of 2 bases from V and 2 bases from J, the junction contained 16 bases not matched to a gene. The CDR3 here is CAWSSQLAGGPWNTKNIQYF. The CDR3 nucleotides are TGTGCCTGGAGTTCACAGCTAGCGGGAGGGCCTTGGAATACCAAAAACATTCAGTACTTC.

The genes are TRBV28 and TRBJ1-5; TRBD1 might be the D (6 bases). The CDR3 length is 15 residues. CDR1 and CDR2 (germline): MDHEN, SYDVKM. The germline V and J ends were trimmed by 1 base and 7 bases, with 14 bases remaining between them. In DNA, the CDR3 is TGTGCCAGCAGTTTATCGGCAGGGGAGCGACAGCCCCAGCATTTT. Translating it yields CASSLSAGERQPQHF.

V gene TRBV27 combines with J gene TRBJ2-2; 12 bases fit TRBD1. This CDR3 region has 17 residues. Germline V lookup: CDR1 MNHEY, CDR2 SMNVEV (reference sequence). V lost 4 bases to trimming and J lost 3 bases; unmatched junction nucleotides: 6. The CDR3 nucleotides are TGTGCCAGCAGTTCGGGGACAGGGGGCGCGGACACCGGGGAGCTGTTTTTT. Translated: CASSSGTGGADTGELFF.

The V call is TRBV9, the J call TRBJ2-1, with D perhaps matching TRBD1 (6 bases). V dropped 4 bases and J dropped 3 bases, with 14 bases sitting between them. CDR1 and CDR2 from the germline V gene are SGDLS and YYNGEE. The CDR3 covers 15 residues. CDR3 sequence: CASSQTGHHYNEQFF. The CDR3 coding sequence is TGTGCCAGCAGCCAGACGGGACACCACTACAATGAGCAGTTCTTC.

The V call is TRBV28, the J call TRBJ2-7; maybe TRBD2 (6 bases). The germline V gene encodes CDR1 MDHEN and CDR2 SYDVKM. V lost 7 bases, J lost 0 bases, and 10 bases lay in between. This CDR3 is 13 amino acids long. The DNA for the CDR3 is TGTGCCAGCATACGGGAGAACTCCTACGAGCAGTACTTC. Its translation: CASIRENSYEQYF. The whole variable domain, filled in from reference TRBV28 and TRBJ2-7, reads DVKVTQSSRYLVKRTGEKVFLECVQDMDHENMFWYRQDPGLGLRLIYFSYDVKMKEKGDIPEGYSVSREKKERFSLILESASTNQTSMYLCASIRENSYEQYFGPGTRLTVT.

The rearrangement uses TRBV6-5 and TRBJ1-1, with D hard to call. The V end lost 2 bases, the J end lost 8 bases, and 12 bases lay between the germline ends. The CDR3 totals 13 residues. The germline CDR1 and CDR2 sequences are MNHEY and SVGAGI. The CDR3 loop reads CASSYRPVAEAFF. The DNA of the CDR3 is TGTGCCAGCAGTTACAGACCGGTAGCAGAAGCTTTCTTT.

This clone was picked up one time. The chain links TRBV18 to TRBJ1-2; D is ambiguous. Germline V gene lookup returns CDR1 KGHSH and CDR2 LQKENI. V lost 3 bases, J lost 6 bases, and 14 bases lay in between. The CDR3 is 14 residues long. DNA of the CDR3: TGTGCCAGCTCACCGAATGGGGAGGGAAATGGCTACACCTTC. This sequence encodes CASSPNGEGNGYTF. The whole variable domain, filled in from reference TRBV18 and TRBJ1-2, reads NAGVMQNPRHLVRRRGQEARLRCSPMKGHSHVYWYRQLPEEGLKFMVYLQKENIIDESGMPKERFSAEFPKEGPSILRIQQVVRGDSAAYFCASSPNGEGNGYTFGSGTRLTVV.

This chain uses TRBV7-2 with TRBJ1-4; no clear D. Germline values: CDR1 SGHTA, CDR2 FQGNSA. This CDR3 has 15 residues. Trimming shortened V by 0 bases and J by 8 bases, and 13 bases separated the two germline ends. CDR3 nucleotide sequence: TGTGCCAGCAGCTTAGCACCCGGACTTCGGGAAAAACTGTTTTTT. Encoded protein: CASSLAPGLREKLFF.

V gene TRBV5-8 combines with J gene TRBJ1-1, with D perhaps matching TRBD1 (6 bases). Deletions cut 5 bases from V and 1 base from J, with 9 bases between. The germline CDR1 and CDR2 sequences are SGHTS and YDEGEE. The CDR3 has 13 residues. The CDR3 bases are TGTGCCAGCAGTCTGGACAGGAACACTGAAGCTTTCTTT. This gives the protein CASSLDRNTEAFF. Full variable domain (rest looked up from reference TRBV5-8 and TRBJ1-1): EAGVTQSPTHLIKTRGQQATLRCSPISGHTSVYWYQQALGLGLQFLLWYDEGEERNRGNFPPRFSGRQFPNYSSELNVNALELEDSALYLCASSLDRNTEAFFGQGTRLTVV.

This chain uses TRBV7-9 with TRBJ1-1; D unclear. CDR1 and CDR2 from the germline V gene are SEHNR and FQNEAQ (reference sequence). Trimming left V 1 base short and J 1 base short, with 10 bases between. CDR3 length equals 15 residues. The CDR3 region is CASSLGGPRNTEAFF. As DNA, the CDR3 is TGTGCCAGCAGCTTAGGCGGTCCCCGGAACACTGAAGCTTTCTTT.

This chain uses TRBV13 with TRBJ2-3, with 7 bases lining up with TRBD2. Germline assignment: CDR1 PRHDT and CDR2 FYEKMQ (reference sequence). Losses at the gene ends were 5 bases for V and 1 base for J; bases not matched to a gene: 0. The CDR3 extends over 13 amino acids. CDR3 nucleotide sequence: TGTGCCAGCAGCACTAGCGGCACAGATACGCAGTATTTT. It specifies CASSTSGTDTQYF.

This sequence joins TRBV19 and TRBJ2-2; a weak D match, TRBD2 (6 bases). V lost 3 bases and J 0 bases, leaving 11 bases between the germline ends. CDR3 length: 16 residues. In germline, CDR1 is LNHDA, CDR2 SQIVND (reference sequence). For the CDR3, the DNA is TGTGCCAGTAGTATCAAGCTAGCGACGAACACCGGGGAGCTGTTTTTT. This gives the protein CASSIKLATNTGELFF.

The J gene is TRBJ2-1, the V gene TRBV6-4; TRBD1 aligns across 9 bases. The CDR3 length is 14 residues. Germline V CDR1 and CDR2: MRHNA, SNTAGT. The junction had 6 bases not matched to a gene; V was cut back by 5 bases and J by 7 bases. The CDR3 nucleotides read TGTGCCAGCAGTACCCGACAGGGGGTAAATGAGCAGTTCTTC. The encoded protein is CASSTRQGVNEQFF.

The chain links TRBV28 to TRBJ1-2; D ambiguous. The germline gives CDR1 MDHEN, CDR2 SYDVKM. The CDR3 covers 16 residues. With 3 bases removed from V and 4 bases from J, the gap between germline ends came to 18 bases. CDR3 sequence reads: CASSLSMGVGGYGYTF. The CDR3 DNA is TGTGCCAGCAGTTTGAGTATGGGAGTAGGCGGCTATGGCTACACCTTC.

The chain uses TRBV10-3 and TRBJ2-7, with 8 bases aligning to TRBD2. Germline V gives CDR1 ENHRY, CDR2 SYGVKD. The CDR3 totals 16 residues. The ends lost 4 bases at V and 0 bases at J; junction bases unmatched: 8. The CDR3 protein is CAISGPGSGSSYEQYF. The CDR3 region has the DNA TGTGCCATCAGTGGCCCCGGAAGCGGGAGCTCCTACGAGCAGTACTTC.

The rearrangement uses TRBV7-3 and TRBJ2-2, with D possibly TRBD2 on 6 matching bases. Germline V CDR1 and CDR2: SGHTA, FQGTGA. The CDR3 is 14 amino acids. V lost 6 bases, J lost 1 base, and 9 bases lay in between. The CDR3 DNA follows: TGTGCCAGCAGTAGGGACTTGAACACCGGGGAGCTGTTTTTT. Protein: CASSRDLNTGELFF.

CDR3 loop: CASNYGSANQPQHF. The DNA of the CDR3 is TGTGCCAGCAACTATGGCAGCGCAAATCAGCCCCAGCATTTT. The chain carries TRBV28 and TRBJ1-5; unclear D gene. The CDR3 runs to 14 residues. The ends were cut back, 7 bases at V and 4 bases at J, with 14 bases in the middle. Germline V CDR1 and CDR2: MDHEN, SYDVKM.

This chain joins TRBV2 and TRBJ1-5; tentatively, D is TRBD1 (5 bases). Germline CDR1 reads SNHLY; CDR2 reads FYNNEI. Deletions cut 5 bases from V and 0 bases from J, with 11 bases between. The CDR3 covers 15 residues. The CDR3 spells CASSFRGFSNQPQHF. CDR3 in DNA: TGTGCCAGCAGTTTCCGGGGGTTTAGCAATCAGCCCCAGCATTTT.

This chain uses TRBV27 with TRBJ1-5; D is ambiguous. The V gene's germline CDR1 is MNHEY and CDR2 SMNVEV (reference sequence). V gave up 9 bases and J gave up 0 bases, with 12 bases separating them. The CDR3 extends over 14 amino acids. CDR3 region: CASRVGGSNQPQHF. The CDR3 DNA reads TGTGCCAGTCGGGTTGGAGGTAGCAATCAGCCCCAGCATTTT.

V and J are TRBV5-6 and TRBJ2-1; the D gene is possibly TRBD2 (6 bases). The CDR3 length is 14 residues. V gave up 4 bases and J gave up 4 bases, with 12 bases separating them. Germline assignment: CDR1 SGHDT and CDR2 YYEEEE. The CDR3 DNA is TGTGCCAGCAGCGGGCCGGGGGAGTACAATGAGCAGTTCTTC. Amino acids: CASSGPGEYNEQFF.

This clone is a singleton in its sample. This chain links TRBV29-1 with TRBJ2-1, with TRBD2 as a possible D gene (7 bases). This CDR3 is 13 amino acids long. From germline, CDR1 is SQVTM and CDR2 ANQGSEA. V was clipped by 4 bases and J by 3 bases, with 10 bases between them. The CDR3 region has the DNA TGCAGCGTTGGAGGGGGGGACTACAATGAGCAGTTCTTC. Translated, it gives CSVGGGDYNEQFF.

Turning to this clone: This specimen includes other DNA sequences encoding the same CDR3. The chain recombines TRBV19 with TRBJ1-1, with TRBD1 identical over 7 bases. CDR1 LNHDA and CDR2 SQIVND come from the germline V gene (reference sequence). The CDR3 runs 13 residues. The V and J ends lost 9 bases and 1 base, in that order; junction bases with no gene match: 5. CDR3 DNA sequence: TGTGCCAGCACCCGGACAGGGAACACTGAAGCTTTCTTT. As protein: CASTRTGNTEAFF.

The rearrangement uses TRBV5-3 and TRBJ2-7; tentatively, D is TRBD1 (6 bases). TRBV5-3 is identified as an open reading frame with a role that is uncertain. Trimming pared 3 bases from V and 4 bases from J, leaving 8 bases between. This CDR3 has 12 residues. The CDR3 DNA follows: TGTGCCAGAAGCTACAGGGTTTACGAGCAGTACTTC. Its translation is CARSYRVYEQYF.

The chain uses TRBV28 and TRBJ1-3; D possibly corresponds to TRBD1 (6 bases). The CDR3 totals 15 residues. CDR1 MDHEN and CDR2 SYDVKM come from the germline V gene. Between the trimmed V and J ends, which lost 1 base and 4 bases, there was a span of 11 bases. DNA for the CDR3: TGTGCCAGCAGTTTATTCAGGGGTTCGGGAAACACCATATATTTT. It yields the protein CASSLFRGSGNTIYF.

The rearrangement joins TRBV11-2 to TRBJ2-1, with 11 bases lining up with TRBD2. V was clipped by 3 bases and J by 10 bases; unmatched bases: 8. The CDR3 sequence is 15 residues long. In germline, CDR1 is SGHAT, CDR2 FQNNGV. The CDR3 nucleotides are TGTGCCAGCAGCTTTGGTAGCGGGGGGGCTCTAGAGCAGTTCTTC. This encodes CASSFGSGGALEQFF.